This T cell receptor (beta chain) was captured by sequencing in a study of shared clonotypes between healthy human individuals. Profiling relied on immunoSEQ multiplex PCR, and the TCRdb table lists in-frame clones only, not all of them. The sample holds fewer than 600,000 clones, 70% to 80% seen once. There are 13 residues in the CDR3. V was trimmed by 6 bases and J by 2 bases, leaving 9 bases between them. The germline V gene has CDR1 LGHNT and CDR2 FRNRAP. What was sequenced was PBMCs. The rearrangement joins TRBV12-5 to TRBJ2-3; D uncertain. This TCR was sampled from a woman between 40 and 55 years old in good health. Some clones in this sample may be carry-over from other donors' samples. CDR3 loop: CASGKGHTDTQYF. The CDR3 bases are TGTGCTAGTGGCAAGGGCCACACAGATACGCAGTATTTT. The full variable domain, its missing parts supplied by reference TRBV12-5 and TRBJ2-3, is DARVTQTPRHKVTEMGQEVTMRCQPILGHNTVFWYRQTMMQGLELLAYFRNRAPLDDSGMPKDRFSAEMPDATLATLKIQPSEPRDSAVYFCASGKGHTDTQYFGPGTRLTVL.